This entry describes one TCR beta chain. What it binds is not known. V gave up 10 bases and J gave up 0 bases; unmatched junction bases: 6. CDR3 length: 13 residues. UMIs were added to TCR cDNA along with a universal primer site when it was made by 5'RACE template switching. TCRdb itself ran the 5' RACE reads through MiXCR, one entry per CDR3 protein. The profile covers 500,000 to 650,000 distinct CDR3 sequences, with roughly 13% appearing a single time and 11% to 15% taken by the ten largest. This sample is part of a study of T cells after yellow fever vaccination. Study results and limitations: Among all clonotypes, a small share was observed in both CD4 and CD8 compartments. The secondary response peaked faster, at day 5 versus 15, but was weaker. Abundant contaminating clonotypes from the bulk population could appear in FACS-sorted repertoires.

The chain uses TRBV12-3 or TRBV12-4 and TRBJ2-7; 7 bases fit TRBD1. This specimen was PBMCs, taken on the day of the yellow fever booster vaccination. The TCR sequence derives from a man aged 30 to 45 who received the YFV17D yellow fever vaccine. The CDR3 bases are TGTGCCAATAGACAGGGTCTCTCCTACGAGCAGTACTTC. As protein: CANRQGLSYEQYF.